This TCR beta chain was sequenced in a study of blood T cell repertoires in COVID-19. Clones were sequenced by immunoSEQ multiplex PCR, and TCRdb holds only the in-frame ones, with some missing. Of about 200,000 clones listed, around nine tenths were seen once; the top ten hold roughly 4.9%. Enrolled through a virtual design, the participants were between roughly 18 and 90 years of age and came from around 25 US areas. The germline V gene has CDR1 MNHEY and CDR2 SMNVEV (reference sequence). Trimming left V 6 bases short and J 9 bases short, with 18 bases between. The CDR3 spans 14 residues. The source is a woman under 40 who had been exposed to COVID-19. This chain uses TRBV27 with TRBJ1-5, with TRBD1 as a possible D gene (5 bases). The sequenced sample was PBMCs or T cells enriched from blood (not recorded which). The CDR3 bases are TGTGCCAGCAGCCTTGGGGCGGACGAACGGCCCCAGCATTTT. Residues: CASSLGADERPQHF.